This is a list of T cell receptor beta chains from one sample in a study of Ad26.COV2.S vaccination and SARS-CoV-2 variants. Assay used: immunoSEQ multiplex PCR; TCRdb lists only in-frame clones, some missing. This table holds over 110,000 clones, roughly 88% found once. The sequenced sample was peripheral blood, obtained after recovery from COVID-19. Receptors were obtained from a human donor who had recovered from COVID-19. Both conserved end residues are part of each CDR3. The order of the fields is D gene, V gene, J gene, clone size, CDR3 protein, CDR3 DNA. A D gene is named only where the DNA matches it firmly. Size is stated for part of the rows, as once, few or many counts, or as a class when the clone is expanded.

d_call: TRBD2
v_call: TRBV10-1
j_call: TRBJ2-3
clone_size: NA
cdr3_aa: CASGAPGGDTQYF
cdr3_nt: TGCGCCAGCGGAGCTCCGGGGGGAGATACGCAGTATTTT

d_call: TRBD1
v_call: TRBV28
j_call: TRBJ2-3
clone_size: NA
cdr3_aa: CASSLYPNQGAKQYF
cdr3_nt: TGTGCCAGCAGTTTATACCCGAACCAGGGGGCAAAGCAGTATTTT

d_call: NA
v_call: TRBV21-1
j_call: TRBJ2-1
clone_size: few
cdr3_aa: CASSKCSRTGEQFF
cdr3_nt: TGTGCCAGCAGCAAATGCTCAAGGACCGGTGAGCAGTTCTTC

d_call: TRBD2
v_call: TRBV28
j_call: TRBJ2-3
clone_size: NA
cdr3_aa: CASSFRGGTDTQYF
cdr3_nt: TGTGCCAGCAGTTTCCGGGGGGGCACAGATACGCAGTATTTT

d_call: TRBD1
v_call: TRBV5-1
j_call: TRBJ1-2
clone_size: NA
cdr3_aa: CASSTDRDYGYTF
cdr3_nt: TGCGCCAGCAGCACCGACAGGGACTATGGCTACACCTTC

d_call: NA
v_call: TRBV7-8
j_call: TRBJ2-7
clone_size: NA
cdr3_aa: CASIPRASLNYEQYF
cdr3_nt: TGTGCCAGCATCCCGAGGGCCTCGCTCAACTACGAGCAGTACTTC

d_call: TRBD1
v_call: TRBV5-5
j_call: TRBJ1-1
clone_size: NA
cdr3_aa: CASSLAMTGRTIIEAFF
cdr3_nt: TGTGCCAGCAGCTTGGCTATGACAGGGAGGACCATCATTGAAGCTTTCTTT

d_call: NA
v_call: TRBV7-6
j_call: TRBJ2-7
clone_size: NA
cdr3_aa: CASSYRDGSYEQYF
cdr3_nt: TGTGCCAGCAGCTACCGGGACGGTTCCTACGAGCAGTACTTC

d_call: TRBD1
v_call: TRBV19
j_call: TRBJ1-1
clone_size: NA
cdr3_aa: CASSRRDSEAFF
cdr3_nt: TGTGCCAGTAGTAGACGGGACAGTGAAGCTTTCTTT

d_call: TRBD1
v_call: TRBV3-1/TRBV3-2
j_call: TRBJ1-1
clone_size: NA
cdr3_aa: CASSRGGAGTEAFF
cdr3_nt: TGTGCCAGCAGCCGAGGGGGCGCGGGCACTGAAGCTTTCTTT

d_call: TRBD1
v_call: TRBV27
j_call: TRBJ2-2
clone_size: once
cdr3_aa: CASSLGQGVTGELFF
cdr3_nt: TGTGCCAGCAGTTTGGGACAGGGGGTGACCGGGGAGCTGTTTTTT

d_call: NA
v_call: TRBV9
j_call: TRBJ2-5
clone_size: NA
cdr3_aa: CASSKGLETQYF
cdr3_nt: TGTGCCAGCAGTAAGGGGCTGGAGACCCAGTACTTC

d_call: NA
v_call: TRBV5-1
j_call: TRBJ2-5
clone_size: NA
cdr3_aa: CASSLGSETQYF
cdr3_nt: TGCGCCAGCAGCTTGGGTTCGGAGACCCAGTACTTC

d_call: NA
v_call: TRBV28
j_call: TRBJ2-1
clone_size: NA
cdr3_aa: CASSPEPERSYNEQFF
cdr3_nt: TGTGCCAGCAGCCCTGAGCCGGAGCGCTCCTACAATGAGCAGTTCTTC

d_call: TRBD2
v_call: TRBV14
j_call: TRBJ2-5
clone_size: few
cdr3_aa: CASSQGLAGAKNQETQYF
cdr3_nt: TGTGCCAGCAGCCAAGGACTAGCGGGGGCAAAAAACCAAGAGACCCAGTACTTC

d_call: NA
v_call: TRBV18
j_call: TRBJ2-7
clone_size: few
cdr3_aa: CASSTSYGYEQYF
cdr3_nt: TGTGCCAGCTCGACCTCTTACGGCTACGAGCAGTACTTC

d_call: NA
v_call: TRBV2
j_call: TRBJ1-1
clone_size: NA
cdr3_aa: CASSGDSRLTEAFF
cdr3_nt: TGTGCCAGCAGCGGTGACAGCCGACTCACTGAAGCTTTCTTT

d_call: NA
v_call: TRBV7-2
j_call: TRBJ2-5
clone_size: NA
cdr3_aa: CASSSLDRQETQYF
cdr3_nt: TGTGCCAGCAGCTCCTTGGACAGACAAGAGACCCAGTACTTC

d_call: NA
v_call: TRBV7-2
j_call: TRBJ2-5
clone_size: NA
cdr3_aa: CASSLPGPRGETQYF
cdr3_nt: TGTGCCAGCAGCCTACCGGGCCCCCGGGGCGAGACCCAGTACTTC

d_call: TRBD1
v_call: TRBV27
j_call: TRBJ1-6
clone_size: NA
cdr3_aa: CASSQMTGGGNSPLHF
cdr3_nt: TGTGCCAGCAGCCAGATGACAGGGGGTGGTAATTCACCCCTCCACTTT

d_call: NA
v_call: TRBV3-1/TRBV3-2
j_call: TRBJ2-7
clone_size: NA
cdr3_aa: CASSQASAGNYEQYF
cdr3_nt: TGTGCCAGCAGCCAAGCATCGGCCGGAAACTACGAGCAGTACTTC

d_call: NA
v_call: TRBV28
j_call: TRBJ1-3
clone_size: NA
cdr3_aa: CASRSGGGNTIYF
cdr3_nt: TGTGCCAGCAGATCCGGAGGGGGAAACACCATATATTTT